These T cell receptor beta chains were read from a single sample in a study of radiation and T cells in renal cell carcinoma. Here immunoSEQ multiplex PCR was the method, and the copy in TCRdb shows in-frame clones only, minus some. The table lists more than 150,000 clones, approximately 86% of them singletons. The source material was blood, sampled from a patient whose treatment included radiotherapy and nephrectomy. Every receptor here comes from a woman aged 50 to 60 with renal cell carcinoma. Each CDR3 is given with its conserved first and last residue. The order of the fields is J gene, V gene, CDR3 protein.

TRBJ1-3 | TRBV7-2 | CASSLGNTIYF
TRBJ2-2 | TRBV4-1 | CASSQDLTGELFF
TRBJ1-1 | TRBV11-2 | CASTLNRDSVAFF
TRBJ1-2 | TRBV19 | CASSIEGQGATYGYTF
TRBJ2-5 | TRBV7-9 | CASSLSGTGGTETQYF
TRBJ2-5 | TRBV30 | CAWTGQRETQYF
TRBJ1-6 | TRBV18 | CASSPPGGGSPLHF
TRBJ1-1 | TRBV6-5 | CASSYDRSNTEAFF
TRBJ2-3 | TRBV11-1 | CASSLAGITDTQYF
TRBJ2-1 | TRBV5-8 | CASSLMRTREDFRNEQFF
TRBJ2-5 | TRBV4-3 | CASSQAPGLAGGRETQYF
TRBJ2-5 | TRBV5-6 | CASSLALAGITKETQYF
TRBJ1-2 | TRBV10-2 | CASSDTHTGRANYGYTF
TRBJ1-2 | TRBV15 | CATSREGANYGYTF
TRBJ1-1 | TRBV19 | CASSPTGVGTEAFF
TRBJ2-1 | TRBV6-1 | CASSEAGGSYNEQFF
TRBJ2-3 | TRBV5-1 | CASSSTDTQYF
TRBJ1-1 | TRBV29-1 | CSVSRNTEAFF
TRBJ1-2 | TRBV19 | CASSIGGFVPNYGYTF
TRBJ2-3 | TRBV2 | CASSERRVRTDTQYF
TRBJ1-1 | TRBV7-2 | CASSQEGREAFF
TRBJ2-6 | TRBV5-1 | CASSSRGPGASGANVLTF
TRBJ1-5 | TRBV7-9 | CASSLDSYLPQHF
TRBJ2-1 | TRBV28 | CASSPSIIHEQFF
TRBJ2-3 | TRBV7-2 | CASRKRGSGGSSTDTQYF
TRBJ2-7 | TRBV19 | CASSLDGTEPYEQYF
TRBJ2-3 | TRBV11-2 | CASSFQRGATDTQYF
TRBJ1-1 | TRBV6-5 | CASSYPGVSTEAFF
TRBJ1-2 | TRBV6-1 | CASSVVTPGLAGYTF
TRBJ2-7 | TRBV6-6 | CATTPPPTNSYEQYF
TRBJ1-5 | TRBV6-1 | CASSIGQGYRQPQHF
TRBJ1-4 | TRBV7-9 | CASSFGTDNEKLFF
TRBJ1-1 | TRBV15 | CATSRVRTGTEAFF
TRBJ1-6 | TRBV19 | CASSIQQGSQISPLHF
TRBJ1-2 | TRBV10-2 | CASSESSFYGYTF
TRBJ1-1 | TRBV9 | CASSPHAQLEAFF
TRBJ1-2 | TRBV7-2 | CASSTGTAVNYGYTF
TRBJ2-1 | TRBV7-9 | CASSPGQGGWFF